In this sample, the clone carrying this T cell receptor beta chain turned up many times. The TCR library protocol attached unique molecular identifiers to the individual cDNA molecules. TCRdb independently ran MiXCR on the 5' RACE reads; one entry per CDR3 protein. The sample has 100,000 to 130,000 distinct CDR3 sequences; 11% are singletons. V was clipped by 5 bases and J by 5 bases, with 15 bases between them. Germline-derived CDR1 and CDR2 are SGHVS and FNYEAQ. The CDR3 is 14 amino acids. The sample originates from a study of early T cells in non-severe SARS-CoV-2 infection. The genes are TRBV7-6 and TRBJ2-5, with D perhaps TRBD1 (6 bases). The sequence came from an adult who was a healthcare worker with PCR-confirmed SARS-CoV-2 infection or an uninfected control (not recorded which). Sample: whole blood. The CDR3 DNA reads TGTGCCAGCAGCCCCGGGACAAACCTGGAGACCCAGTACTTC. Protein: CASSPGTNLETQYF. The whole variable domain, remainder taken from reference TRBV7-6 and TRBJ2-5, is GAGVSQSPRYKVTKRGQDVALRCDPISGHVSLYWYRQALGQGPEFLTYFNYEAQQDKSGLPNDRFSAERPEGSISTLTIQRTEQRDSAMYRCASSPGTNLETQYFGPGTRLLVL.